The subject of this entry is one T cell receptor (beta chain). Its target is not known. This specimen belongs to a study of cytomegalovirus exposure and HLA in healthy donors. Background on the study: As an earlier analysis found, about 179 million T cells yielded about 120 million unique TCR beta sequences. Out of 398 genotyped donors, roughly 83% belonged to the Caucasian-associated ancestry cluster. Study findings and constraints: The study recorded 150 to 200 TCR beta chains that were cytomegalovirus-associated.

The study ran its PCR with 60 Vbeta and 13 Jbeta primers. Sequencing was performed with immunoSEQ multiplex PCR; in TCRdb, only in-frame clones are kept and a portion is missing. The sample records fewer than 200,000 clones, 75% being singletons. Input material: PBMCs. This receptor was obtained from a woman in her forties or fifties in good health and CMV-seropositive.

The CDR3 DNA follows: TGCGCCAGCAGCACCAACGCAGGGGGCTTACCACATGGCTACACCTTC. It translates to CASSTNAGGLPHGYTF. The V call is TRBV5-1, the J call TRBJ1-2; 8 bases align to TRBD1. The CDR3 has 16 amino acids. CDR1 is SGHRS and CDR2 is YFSETQ in the germline V gene. V trimming: 4 bases; J trimming: 6 bases; junction bases outside the gene matches: 14.